Following are 21 T cell receptor beta chains from one sample sequenced in a study of blood T cell repertoires in COVID-19. Repertoires were generated with immunoSEQ multiplex PCR, while TCRdb's copy carries only in-frame clones and drops some. The sample yields under 400,000 clones, around 87% seen once. The specimen sequenced was peripheral blood. All receptors come from a young man with active or convalescent COVID-19.

Many counts were recorded for this clone. The rearrangement uses TRBV5-1 and TRBJ2-7; TRBD1 aligns across 9 bases. Losses at the gene ends were 4 bases for V and 5 bases for J; bases not matched to a gene: 7. Germline values: CDR1 SGHRS, CDR2 YFSETQ. The CDR3 is 14 amino acids. CDR3 coding DNA: TGCGCCAGCAGCCTCCGGGACAGGGCTCACGAGCAGTACTTC. It translates to CASSLRDRAHEQYF. Looking up the rest from reference TRBV5-1 and TRBJ2-7 gives the full variable domain: KAGVTQTPRYLIKTRGQQVTLSCSPISGHRSVSWYQQTPGQGLQFLFEYFSETQRNKGNFPGRFSGRQFSNSRSEMNVSTLELGDSALYLCASSLRDRAHEQYFGPGTRLTVT.

The rearrangement uses TRBV4-2 and TRBJ1-2; 7 nucleotides align to TRBD1. The germline CDR1 and CDR2 sequences are LGHNA and YNFKEQ. With V trimmed by 5 bases and J by 1 base, 16 bases remained unmatched. This CDR3 region has 18 residues. CDR3 nucleotides: TGTGCCAGCAGCAGGGAAGGGACAGTAGGAGAAAATAACTATGGCTACACCTTC. Translation: CASSREGTVGENNYGYTF.

In regard to this clone: One end of the junction does not line up with germline, which may come from a read error. The rearrangement joins TRBV5-1 to TRBJ2-3, with TRBD1 identical over 8 bases. Germline V lookup: CDR1 SGHRS, CDR2 YFSETQ. The CDR3 extends over 14 amino acids. DNA of the CDR3: TGCGCCAGCACCTTGGGACAGGTTACAGATACGCAGTATTTT. Its translation: CASTLGQVTDTQYF.

In its sample, this clone was seen once. The gene calls are TRBV3-1 (or the pseudogene TRBV3-2) and TRBJ1-4; D call uncertain. Looked up from germline, CDR1 is LGHDT and CDR2 is YNNKEL (reference sequence). The CDR3 totals 15 residues. V was shortened by 0 bases and J by 7 bases, with 12 bases between the two germline ends. The CDR3: CASSQDVGYSEKLFF. The CDR3 coding sequence is TGTGCCAGCAGCCAAGATGTGGGCTACTCTGAAAAACTGTTTTTT.

The V gene is TRBV7-6, the J gene TRBJ2-7; 10 bases map to TRBD1. The ends lost 5 bases at V and 5 bases at J; junction bases unmatched: 12. Germline CDR1 reads SGHVS; CDR2 reads FNYEAQ. The CDR3 has 16 residues. CDR3 amino acids: CASSPLRTGGVNEQYF. As DNA, the CDR3 is TGTGCCAGCAGCCCGTTGAGGACAGGGGGGGTGAACGAGCAGTACTTC.

This clone has just a few counts. CDR3 protein: CATSESTGVNGYTF. CDR3 coding DNA: TGTGCCACCAGTGAGTCGACAGGGGTTAATGGCTACACCTTC. This chain uses TRBV24-1 with TRBJ1-2, with TRBD1 identical over 8 bases. Per germline, CDR1 KGHDR and CDR2 SFDVKD. This CDR3 region has 14 residues. The trim removed 4 bases at V and 6 bases at J, leaving 6 bases unmatched.

The chain's CDR3 is CASSNQIQDYEQYF. Here the CDR3 DNA reads TGTGCCAGCAGCAACCAAATACAAGACTACGAGCAGTACTTC. The rearrangement joins TRBV3-1 (or the pseudogene TRBV3-2) to TRBJ2-7; no reliable D call. Trimming cost V 5 bases and J 3 bases, with 14 bases left between them. This CDR3 is built from 14 residues. Per the germline V gene, CDR1 is LGHDT and CDR2 is YNNKEL (reference sequence).

This clone was observed a few times. The rearrangement uses TRBV19 and TRBJ1-6; no clear D gene. CDR1 and CDR2 from the germline V gene are LNHDA and SQIVND (reference sequence). V dropped 1 base and J dropped 7 bases, with 11 bases sitting between them. This CDR3 comprises 15 residues. The DNA for the CDR3 is TGTGCCAGTAGTATAGGCCCTATATCCAATTCACCCCTCCACTTT. Protein product: CASSIGPISNSPLHF.

The chain joins TRBV5-6 to TRBJ1-1; D possibly corresponds to TRBD1 (5 bases). This CDR3 spans 14 amino acids. V was clipped by 5 bases and J by 3 bases, with 14 bases between them. Germline CDR1 is SGHDT and CDR2 is YYEEEE. CDR3 sequence reads: CASRSTPGYTEAFF. The CDR3 DNA follows: TGTGCCAGCAGATCTACCCCAGGGTACACTGAAGCTTTCTTT.

V and J are TRBV9 and TRBJ1-2; tentative D call: TRBD1 (5 bases). This CDR3 comprises 15 residues. Per germline, CDR1 SGDLS and CDR2 YYNGEE. V lost 4 bases and J lost 6, with 19 bases in between. CDR3 sequence reads: CASSPHVGLSDGYTF. The CDR3 DNA reads TGTGCCAGCAGCCCCCACGTGGGGCTATCCGATGGCTACACCTTC.

CDR3 nucleotide sequence: TGCGCCAGCAGCTTATCTTTTCAGGGTTTAATGAACACTGAAGCTTTCTTT. Translation: CASSLSFQGLMNTEAFF. The chain couples TRBV5-1 to TRBJ1-1; tentative D call: TRBD1 (5 bases). The V gene's germline CDR1 is SGHRS and CDR2 YFSETQ. The V end lost 2 bases, the J end lost 0 bases, and 17 bases lay between the germline ends. The CDR3 covers 17 residues.

The V and J genes are TRBV28 and TRBJ2-5; D is unresolved. Deletions cut 6 bases from V and 5 bases from J, with 10 bases between. The CDR3 totals 12 residues. Germline V gene sequence: CDR1 MDHEN, CDR2 SYDVKM. The CDR3 DNA is TGTGCCAGCAGCTCCCCGAGGGAGACCCAGTACTTC. Translating it yields CASSSPRETQYF. The entire variable domain, with the rest obtained from reference TRBV28 and TRBJ2-5, is as follows: DVKVTQSSRYLVKRTGEKVFLECVQDMDHENMFWYRQDPGLGLRLIYFSYDVKMKEKGDIPEGYSVSREKKERFSLILESASTNQTSMYLCASSSPRETQYFGPGTRLLVL.

V gene TRBV7-2 combines with J gene TRBJ2-5; D is unclear. The CDR3 sequence is 13 residues long. Germline V CDR1 and CDR2: SGHTA, FQGNSA. The V end was cut by 6 bases, the J end by 1 base, with 9 bases between. CDR3 sequence (DNA): TGTGCCAGCAGTTACAGTCTCCAAGAGACCCAGTACTTC. Amino acid sequence: CASSYSLQETQYF.

The chain uses TRBV28 and TRBJ1-3; D gene ambiguous. Trimming removed 5 bases at V and 0 bases at J, with 11 bases between. CDR1 MDHEN and CDR2 SYDVKM come from the germline V gene. This CDR3 comprises 15 residues. The CDR3 region is CASSADGSSGNTIYF. In DNA, the CDR3 is TGTGCCAGCAGTGCGGACGGGAGCTCTGGAAACACCATATATTTT.

The chain employs TRBV27 and TRBJ1-1; maybe TRBD1 (6 bases). Trimming removed 2 bases at V and 9 bases at J, with 10 bases between. There are 12 residues in the CDR3. CDR1 and CDR2 (germline): MNHEY, SMNVEV (reference sequence). CDR3: CASSLGGQKAFF. Here the CDR3 DNA reads TGTGCCAGCAGTTTAGGGGGACAAAAAGCTTTCTTT.

The rearrangement links TRBV7-2 to TRBJ1-3; D uncertain. The V end lost 7 bases, the J end lost 4 bases, and 11 bases lay between the germline ends. The germline V gene encodes CDR1 SGHTA and CDR2 FQGNSA. The CDR3 is 13 residues long. In nucleotides, the CDR3 is TGTGCCAGCACTCCAGAACCAGGAAACACCATATATTTT. Its translation is CASTPEPGNTIYF.

The chain recombines TRBV3-1 (or the pseudogene TRBV3-2) with TRBJ1-4; D may be TRBD1 (5 bases). The ends were cut back, 0 bases at V and 7 bases at J, with 18 bases in the middle. Germline lookup yields CDR1 LGHDT and CDR2 YNNKEL (reference sequence). This CDR3 region has 17 residues. CDR3: CASSQDRGRDLGEKLFF. CDR3 nucleotide sequence: TGTGCCAGCAGCCAAGATCGAGGAAGGGACTTGGGTGAAAAACTGTTTTTT.

CDR3 region: CASSFAGAGYGYTF. CDR3 DNA: TGTGCCAGCAGCTTCGCGGGGGCTGGCTATGGCTACACCTTC. The chain carries TRBV7-3 and TRBJ1-2; a possible D gene is TRBD1 (6 bases). Trimming took off 3 bases at V and 4 bases at J, with 12 bases between the two ends. The CDR3 has 14 amino acids. Germline loops: CDR1 SGHTA, CDR2 FQGTGA.

The chain employs TRBV7-2 and TRBJ1-5; D perhaps matches TRBD1 (5 bases). The CDR3 covers 15 residues. With 6 bases removed from V and 0 bases from J, the gap between germline ends came to 12 bases. Germline loops: CDR1 SGHTA, CDR2 FQGNSA. CDR3 amino acids: CASSPGHYSNQPQHF. The CDR3 DNA reads TGTGCCAGCAGTCCAGGGCATTATAGCAATCAGCCCCAGCATTTT.

The CDR3 region is CASQDSLGGYTF. In nucleotides, the CDR3 is TGTGCCAGCCAGGACAGTCTCGGGGGCTACACCTTC. The chain employs TRBV6-4 and TRBJ1-2; weak D call: TRBD1 (6 bases). With 8 bases removed from V and 8 bases from J, the gap between germline ends came to 15 bases. The CDR3 sequence is 12 residues long. The germline gives CDR1 MRHNA, CDR2 SNTAGT.

The chain recombines TRBV28 with TRBJ2-2; D remains ambiguous. The V end lost 3 bases, the J end lost 6 bases, and 5 bases lay between the germline ends. The CDR3 length is 12 residues. Germline V lookup: CDR1 MDHEN, CDR2 SYDVKM. The CDR3 DNA is TGTGCCAGCAGTTTTATTCCCGGGGAGCTGTTTTTT. Residues: CASSFIPGELFF. Full variable domain (remainder filled in from reference TRBV28 and TRBJ2-2): DVKVTQSSRYLVKRTGEKVFLECVQDMDHENMFWYRQDPGLGLRLIYFSYDVKMKEKGDIPEGYSVSREKKERFSLILESASTNQTSMYLCASSFIPGELFFGEGSRLTVL.